One and the same sample provided the 3 T cell receptor beta chains below, sequenced in a study of control samples from healthy donors and cancer patients. Sequencing was performed with immunoSEQ multiplex PCR; in TCRdb, only in-frame clones are kept and a portion is missing. The table includes about 190,000 clones, approximately 90% detected once. Sequencing was carried out using blood. These receptors were taken from a man younger than 45 in good health.

The chain carries TRBV14 and TRBJ1-6; D is undetermined. Germline lookup yields CDR1 SGHDN and CDR2 FVKESK. V was pared by 0 bases and J by 0 bases, with 12 bases between. This CDR3 has 18 residues. CDR3: CASSQDLRPSSYNSPLHF. Here the CDR3 DNA reads TGTGCCAGCAGCCAAGACCTTCGTCCAAGCTCCTATAATTCACCCCTCCACTTT.

The J gene is TRBJ2-7, the V gene TRBV24-1; D not certain. The CDR3 extends over 13 amino acids. Germline CDR1 reads KGHDR; CDR2 reads SFDVKD. With 5 bases removed from V and 3 bases from J, the gap between germline ends came to 10 bases. The CDR3 DNA follows: TGTGCCACCAGTGCTGGATTGGGCTACGAGCAGTACTTC. Translated, it gives CATSAGLGYEQYF.

The genes are TRBV24-1 and TRBJ2-5; perhaps TRBD1 as D (6 bases). Germline loops: CDR1 KGHDR, CDR2 SFDVKD. The CDR3 is 15 amino acids. V was trimmed by 1 base and J by 7 bases, leaving 15 bases between them. CDR3 DNA: TGTGCCACCAGTGATTTCGGGGTGGACAGAAGGACCCAGTACTTC. Protein: CATSDFGVDRRTQYF.